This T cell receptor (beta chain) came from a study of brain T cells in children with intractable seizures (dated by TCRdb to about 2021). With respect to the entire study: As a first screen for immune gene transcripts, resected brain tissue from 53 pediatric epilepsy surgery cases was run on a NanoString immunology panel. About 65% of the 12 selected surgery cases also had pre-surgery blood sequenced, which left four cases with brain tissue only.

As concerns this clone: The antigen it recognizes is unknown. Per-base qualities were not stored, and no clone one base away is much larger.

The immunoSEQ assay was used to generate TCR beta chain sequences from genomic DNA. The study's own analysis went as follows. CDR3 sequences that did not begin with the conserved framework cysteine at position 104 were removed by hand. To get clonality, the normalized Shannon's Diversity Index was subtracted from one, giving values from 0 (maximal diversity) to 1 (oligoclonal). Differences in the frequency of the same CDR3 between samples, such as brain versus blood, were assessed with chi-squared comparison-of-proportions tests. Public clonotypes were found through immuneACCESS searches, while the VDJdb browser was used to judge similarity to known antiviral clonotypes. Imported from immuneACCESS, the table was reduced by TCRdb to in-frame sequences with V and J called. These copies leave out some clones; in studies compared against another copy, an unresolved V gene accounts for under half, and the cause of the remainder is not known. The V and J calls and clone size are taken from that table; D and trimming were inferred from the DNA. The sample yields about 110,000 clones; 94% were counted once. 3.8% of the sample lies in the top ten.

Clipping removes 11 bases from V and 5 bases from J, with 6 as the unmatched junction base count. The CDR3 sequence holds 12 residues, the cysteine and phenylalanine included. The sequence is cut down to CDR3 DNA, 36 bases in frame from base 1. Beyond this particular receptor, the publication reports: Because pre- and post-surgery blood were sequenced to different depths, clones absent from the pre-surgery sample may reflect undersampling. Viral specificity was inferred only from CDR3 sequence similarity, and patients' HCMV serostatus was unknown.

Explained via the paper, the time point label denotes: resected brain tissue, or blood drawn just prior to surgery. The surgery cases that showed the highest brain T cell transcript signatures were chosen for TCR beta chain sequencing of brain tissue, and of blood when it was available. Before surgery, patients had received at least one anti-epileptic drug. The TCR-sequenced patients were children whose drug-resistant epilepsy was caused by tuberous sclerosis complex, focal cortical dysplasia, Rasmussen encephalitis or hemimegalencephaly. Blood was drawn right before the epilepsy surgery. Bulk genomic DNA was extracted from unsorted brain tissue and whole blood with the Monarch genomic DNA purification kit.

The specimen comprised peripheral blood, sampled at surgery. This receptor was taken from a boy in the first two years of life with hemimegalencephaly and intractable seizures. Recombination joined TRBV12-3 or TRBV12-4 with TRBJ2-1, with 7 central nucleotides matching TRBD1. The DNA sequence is TGTGCCGGCCGGGACAGACACAATGAGCAGTTCTTC. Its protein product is CAGRDRHNEQFF.